This record concerns one TCR beta chain sequence. What this receptor recognizes is not known. Base qualities are not provided; no much larger clone lies one nucleotide away. Each collaborating institution followed its own protocols to collect whole blood in K2EDTA tubes. For TCRbeta analysis, collaborators shipped samples in one of three forms: frozen whole blood, isolated PBMCs, or DNA extracted from either of those sample types. This specimen belongs to a study of blood T cell repertoires in COVID-19 (dated by TCRdb to the early 2020s). For context, the study as a whole: Samples from collaborators originated in the United States, Italy and Spain and spanned both the acute and convalescent phases of COVID-19. The repertoires were released in a freely available public database intended as a resource for research on the immune response to SARS-CoV-2. Subjects who had been exposed to COVID-19, were actively infected with it, or had recovered from it provided the deeply sampled blood TCRbeta repertoires that made up the dataset. Samples were obtained from the ongoing ImmuneRACE study (first 160 participants) and from 1,000 to 1,500 subjects provided by 6 global collaborators. The material from the prospective study consisted of cDNA or gDNA derived from T cells, B-cell-depleted T cells, or PBMCs. Where available, HLA class I and class II types were taken from metadata supplied by the sample provider and were not determined by assay-based typing. A de-identified subject ID, COVID-19 status, age in years and sex were almost always included in the sample metadata. Beyond this particular receptor, the publication reports: The quantity of clinical and demographic metadata differed by source and by participant and was supplied without curation.

TCRbeta CDR3 regions were amplified from genomic DNA by means of the immunoSEQ Assay, a bias-controlled multiplex PCR. Turning to the authors' computational methods: Within the assay, amplification of reference gene primers was used to estimate how many nucleated cells each sample contained. Sequence reads were collapsed and filtered to measure the absolute abundance of every unique TCRbeta CDR3 rearrangement. For each sample, productive Simpson clonality was calculated as the square root of Simpson's diversity index over productive rearrangements. In its TCRdb copy, this immuneACCESS table keeps in-frame sequences only and misses some clones. Where compared with another copy, unresolved V genes explain less than half of these, and the others have no known cause. V and J calls plus clone size are reproduced from that table; the DNA served to infer D and trimming. The sample data list tens of thousands of clones, and roughly 85% of these were observed just once. 10% to 15% of the sample goes to the ten largest clones.

Trimming takes 1 base from V and 0 bases from J, and the germline ends sit 7 bases apart. Taken from cysteine to phenylalanine, the CDR3 has 14 residues. The only DNA kept is the CDR3, 42 bases in frame from the first base. As encoded in the germline V gene, CDR1 is SGHNT while CDR2 is YENEEA. The sample consisted of peripheral blood. This receptor was obtained from a human donor in a cohort sampled during active COVID-19. The sequence links TRBV11-3 to TRBJ2-7; the D region possibly corresponds to TRBD2 (5 bases align). The CDR3 is CASSLGAASYEQYF. The sequenced DNA is TGTGCCAGCAGCTTAGGAGCGGCCTCCTACGAGCAGTACTTC.